The next 20 T cell receptor beta chains were all read from a single sample in a study of blood T cell repertoires in COVID-19. Using immunoSEQ multiplex PCR, the repertoire was profiled, and TCRdb retains in-frame clones only, with some absent. The repertoire holds more than 150,000 clones, with approximately 87% as singletons. Sequencing was carried out using peripheral blood. All receptors come from a woman aged 70-85 years with COVID-19, enrolled during active disease.

The chain carries TRBV7-2 and TRBJ2-1; weak D call: TRBD2 (5 bases). The CDR3 consists of 15 residues. The V gene lost 1 base and the J gene lost 4 bases, with 11 bases spanning the gap. Germline V gene sequence: CDR1 SGHTA, CDR2 FQGNSA. CDR3 sequence reads: CASSLDMGRYNEQFF. The CDR3 DNA sequence: TGTGCCAGCAGCTTAGATATGGGGAGATACAATGAGCAGTTCTTC.

The J gene is TRBJ1-4, the V gene TRBV11-2; the D gene is possibly TRBD1 (5 bases). V lost 2 bases to trimming and J lost 6 bases, with 13 bases between them. Germline V gene lookup returns CDR1 SGHAT and CDR2 FQNNGV. This CDR3 comprises 15 residues. DNA of the CDR3: TGTGCCAGCAGCTTAATGCCGTCGGGGGATGAAAAACTGTTTTTT. It translates to CASSLMPSGDEKLFF.

The rearrangement uses TRBV28 and TRBJ2-7; tentative D call: TRBD1 (6 bases). Looked up from germline, CDR1 is MDHEN and CDR2 is SYDVKM. The CDR3 length is 14 residues. Trimming pared 6 bases from V and 3 bases from J, leaving 15 bases between. The CDR3 DNA is TGTGCCAGCAGACTCGGGACAATGGACTACGAGCAGTACTTC. This translates into CASRLGTMDYEQYF.

In its sample, this clone was seen once. This chain uses TRBV5-1 with TRBJ2-5; TRBD2 matches 9 bases. CDR1 is SGHRS, CDR2 YFSETQ, per germline. The CDR3 totals 15 residues. Losses at the gene ends were 1 base for V and 2 bases for J; bases not matched to a gene: 3. DNA for the CDR3: TGCGCCAGCAGCTTGTGGCTAGCGGGGCAAGAGACCCAGTACTTC. It yields the protein CASSLWLAGQETQYF.

The chain carries TRBV6-1 and TRBJ1-6; D unclear. The V end was cut by 3 bases, the J end by 2 bases, with 8 bases between. CDR3 length equals 15 residues. Per the germline V gene, CDR1 is MNHNS and CDR2 is SASEGT. The CDR3 sequence: CASSDLQTYNSPLHF. The DNA of the CDR3 is TGTGCCAGCAGTGATTTACAGACCTATAATTCACCCCTCCACTTT.

The chain carries TRBV9 and TRBJ2-3, with 9 bases fitting TRBD2. The V segment lost 8 bases and the J segment 6 bases; nucleotides outside the gene matches: 10. The germline V gene encodes CDR1 SGDLS and CDR2 YYNGEE. CDR3 size: 14 residues. CDR3 DNA: TGTGCCAGAAGACTAGCGGTATTGAGGGATACGCAGTATTTT. Residues: CARRLAVLRDTQYF.

This clone turned up a few times. The V gene is TRBV7-2, the J gene TRBJ1-2, with 7 bases lining up with TRBD1. J lost 2 bases, V lost 1 base, and 7 bases had no gene match. The CDR3 contains 16 residues. CDR1 is SGHTA, CDR2 FQGNSA, per germline. CDR3 region: CASSLDGTDTNYGYTF. In DNA form, the CDR3 reads TGTGCCAGCAGCTTAGATGGGACAGATACCAACTATGGCTACACCTTC. Complete variable domain (other parts from reference TRBV7-2 and TRBJ1-2): GAGVSQSPSNKVTEKGKDVELRCDPISGHTALYWYRQSLGQGLEFLIYFQGNSAPDKSGLPSDRFSAERTGGSVSTLTIQRTQQEDSAVYLCASSLDGTDTNYGYTFGSGTRLTVV.

The chain couples TRBV20-1 to TRBJ2-7; D ambiguous. Trimming stripped 1 base from V and 6 bases from J, with 4 bases between. The germline V gene encodes CDR1 DFQATT and CDR2 SNEGSKA (reference sequence). The CDR3 extends over 10 amino acids. CDR3 sequence reads: CSARVREQYF. The CDR3 DNA is TGCAGTGCTAGAGTCCGCGAGCAGTACTTC.

V gene TRBV6-5 combines with J gene TRBJ2-3, with a tentative D call TRBD2 (5 bases). Trimming left V 2 bases short and J 0 bases short, with 9 bases between. Germline CDR1 MNHEY, CDR2 SVGAGI. CDR3 length: 15 residues. CDR3 sequence (DNA): TGTGCCAGCAGTTACCGTGGCGGGAGCACAGATACGCAGTATTTT. This translates into CASSYRGGSTDTQYF.

This clone was recorded once. The rearrangement joins TRBV24-1 to TRBJ2-3, with TRBD2 matching over 8 bases. Germline loops: CDR1 KGHDR, CDR2 SFDVKD. Trimming removed 8 bases from V and 4 bases from J; junction bases left unmatched: 7. This CDR3 has 14 amino acids. This CDR3 is CATTSGSLADTQYF. The CDR3 nucleotides are TGTGCCACCACCAGCGGGAGCCTCGCAGATACGCAGTATTTT.

The chain uses TRBV3-1 (or the pseudogene TRBV3-2) and TRBJ2-1, with TRBD2 matching 14 bases. Germline V gene sequence: CDR1 LGHDT, CDR2 YNNKEL (reference sequence). J lost 9 bases, V lost 1 base, and 2 bases had no gene match. The CDR3 has 15 amino acids. The DNA of the CDR3 is TGTGCCAGCAGCCAAGCTGGACTAGCGGGAGGTGAGCAGTTCTTC. Translating gives CASSQAGLAGGEQFF.

The V gene is TRBV7-2, the J gene TRBJ2-5, with D perhaps TRBD1 (5 bases). This CDR3 spans 14 amino acids. V was trimmed by 0 bases and J by 1 base, leaving 6 bases between them. From germline, CDR1 is SGHTA and CDR2 FQGNSA. CDR3 in amino acids: CASSLAGPQETQYF. The CDR3 DNA reads as TGTGCCAGCAGCTTAGCGGGGCCCCAAGAGACCCAGTACTTC. Filled out from reference TRBV7-2 and TRBJ2-5, the complete variable domain reads GAGVSQSPSNKVTEKGKDVELRCDPISGHTALYWYRQSLGQGLEFLIYFQGNSAPDKSGLPSDRFSAERTGGSVSTLTIQRTQQEDSAVYLCASSLAGPQETQYFGPGTRLLVL.

The J gene is TRBJ2-5, the V gene TRBV5-1; 7 nucleotides match TRBD2. The CDR3 covers 14 residues. Trimming cost V 4 bases and J 1 base; bases outside gene matches: 4. CDR1 and CDR2 (germline): SGHRS, YFSETQ. This CDR3 reads CASSLTSAQETQYF. As DNA, the CDR3 is TGCGCCAGCAGCCTAACTAGCGCCCAAGAGACCCAGTACTTC.

The J gene is TRBJ1-4, the V gene TRBV5-1; 8 nucleotides line up with TRBD1. This CDR3 is 18 amino acids long. V lost 4 bases, J lost 3 bases, and 14 bases stayed unmatched. Germline values: CDR1 SGHRS, CDR2 YFSETQ. CDR3 sequence: CASSQRHRGLRSNEKLFF. In DNA form, the CDR3 reads TGCGCCAGCAGCCAAAGACACAGGGGGTTAAGGTCTAATGAAAAACTGTTTTTT.

The rearrangement joins TRBV27 to TRBJ1-1; TRBD1 is a possible D gene (6 bases). Germline V gene data show CDR1 as MNHEY and CDR2 as SMNVEV (reference sequence). This CDR3 is 14 amino acids long. V lost 3 bases and J 4 bases, leaving 12 bases between the germline ends. The CDR3 bases are TGTGCCAGCAGTTTGTGGGGGCTAGGCACTGAAGCTTTCTTT. It encodes CASSLWGLGTEAFF.

This chain uses TRBV9 with TRBJ2-5; 9 nucleotides match TRBD1. CDR1 and CDR2 from the germline V gene are SGDLS and YYNGEE. The CDR3 has 14 residues. The junction had 5 bases not matched to a gene; V was cut back by 4 bases and J by 4 bases. CDR3 region: CASSPQGALETQYF. In nucleotides, the CDR3 is TGTGCCAGCAGCCCACAGGGGGCCTTAGAGACCCAGTACTTC.

Turning to this clone: At one end the junction does not follow the germline gene, possibly because of a read error. The chain combines TRBV7-7 with TRBJ1-1; D unclear. This CDR3 has 13 amino acids. Looked up from germline, CDR1 is SSHAT and CDR2 is FNYEAQ (reference sequence). This CDR3 is CASSLSQDTEAFF. For the CDR3, the DNA is TGTGCTAGCAGCCTCTCCCAGGACACTGAAGCTTTCTTT.

The rearrangement uses TRBV24-1 and TRBJ2-3, with 11 nucleotides matching TRBD1. V trimming: 3 bases; J trimming: 6 bases; junction bases outside the gene matches: 1. The germline V gene has CDR1 KGHDR and CDR2 SFDVKD. The CDR3 extends over 14 amino acids. The DNA for the CDR3 is TGTGCCACCAGTGATGGACAGGGGGCGGATACGCAGTATTTT. Translation gives CATSDGQGADTQYF.

This chain connects TRBV9 to TRBJ2-1, with 9 bases matching TRBD2. V trimming: 1 base; J trimming: 8 bases; junction bases outside the gene matches: 13. CDR3 length equals 17 residues. Looked up from germline, CDR1 is SGDLS and CDR2 is YYNGEE. The CDR3 DNA reads as TGTGCCAGCAGCGTAACATCGGGACTAGCTTTTGCCGATGAGCAGTTCTTC. Translation: CASSVTSGLAFADEQFF.

The V and J genes are TRBV9 and TRBJ2-7; 12 positions match TRBD1. V lost 4 bases and J lost 4; bases outside the gene matches: 6. The length of the CDR3 is 15 residues. Germline CDR1 reads SGDLS; CDR2 reads YYNGEE. CDR3 protein: CASSPGTGGVYEQYF. DNA for the CDR3: TGTGCCAGCAGCCCAGGGACAGGGGGCGTTTACGAGCAGTACTTC.